This is a list of T cell receptor beta chains from one sample in a study of beta chain features in type 1 diabetes. TCRdb's table, derived via immunoSEQ multiplex PCR, lists solely in-frame clones and lacks some. Of some 350,000 clones listed, approximately 15% are singletons. The specimen sequenced was naive CD4+ T cells from blood. The receptors were gathered from a woman aged 18-29 years with type 1 diabetes. Each CDR3 is given with its conserved first and last residue. D genes are given only for firm matches. Clone size is shown for a subset of rows, as once, few, many or a class of expanded clone.

J gene: TRBJ2-1
clone size: few
V gene: TRBV5-6
D gene: -
CDR3 protein: CASSTGGGTLGDEQFF
CDR3 DNA: TGTGCCAGCAGCACAGGGGGGGGAACCCTCGGGGATGAGCAGTTCTTC

J gene: TRBJ2-1
clone size: -
V gene: TRBV15
D gene: TRBD2
CDR3 protein: CATSRVLAGYNEQFF
CDR3 DNA: TGTGCCACCAGCAGAGTTTTAGCGGGATACAATGAGCAGTTCTTC

J gene: TRBJ1-1
clone size: -
V gene: TRBV29-1
D gene: -
CDR3 protein: CSVVREMNTEAFF
CDR3 DNA: TGCAGCGTTGTTAGGGAGATGAACACTGAAGCTTTCTTT

J gene: TRBJ2-1
clone size: few
V gene: TRBV30
D gene: -
CDR3 protein: CAWSGGTYNEQFF
CDR3 DNA: TGTGCCTGGAGTGGCGGGACTTACAATGAGCAGTTCTTC

J gene: TRBJ2-1
clone size: few
V gene: TRBV11-2
D gene: TRBD2
CDR3 protein: CASSLGGRANEQFF
CDR3 DNA: TGTGCCAGCAGCTTGGGCGGGAGGGCCAATGAGCAGTTCTTC

J gene: TRBJ1-2
clone size: -
V gene: TRBV4-1
D gene: -
CDR3 protein: CASSRPTGGRNYGYTF
CDR3 DNA: TGCGCCAGCAGCCGCCCCACGGGGGGCAGAAACTATGGCTACACCTTC

J gene: TRBJ2-3
clone size: -
V gene: TRBV30
D gene: -
CDR3 protein: CAWSSGLDDTQYF
CDR3 DNA: TGTGCCTGGAGTAGCGGACTTGATGATACGCAGTATTTT

J gene: TRBJ2-5
clone size: few
V gene: TRBV2
D gene: -
CDR3 protein: CASKRREQETQYF
CDR3 DNA: TGTGCCAGCAAGAGGCGGGAACAAGAGACCCAGTACTTC

J gene: TRBJ2-7
clone size: few
V gene: TRBV7-3
D gene: -
CDR3 protein: CASSLRPGNDYEQYF
CDR3 DNA: TGTGCCAGCAGCTTAAGGCCAGGGAACGACTACGAGCAGTACTTC

J gene: TRBJ2-6
clone size: few
V gene: TRBV19
D gene: -
CDR3 protein: CASSIGAPLRANVLTF
CDR3 DNA: TGTGCCAGTAGTATAGGGGCCCCTCTTAGGGCCAACGTCCTGACTTTC

J gene: TRBJ2-1
clone size: -
V gene: TRBV7-9
D gene: TRBD2
CDR3 protein: CASSERESYNEQFF
CDR3 DNA: TGTGCCAGCAGCGAGCGGGAGTCCTACAATGAGCAGTTCTTC

J gene: TRBJ2-7
clone size: -
V gene: TRBV5-6
D gene: -
CDR3 protein: CASSLEGGHYEQYF
CDR3 DNA: TGTGCCAGCAGCTTAGAAGGGGGACACTACGAGCAGTACTTC

J gene: TRBJ1-2
clone size: -
V gene: TRBV7-9
D gene: -
CDR3 protein: CASSLGRWGGHGYTF
CDR3 DNA: TGTGCCAGCAGCTTAGGGCGCTGGGGGGGCCATGGCTACACCTTC

J gene: TRBJ2-7
clone size: -
V gene: TRBV15
D gene: -
CDR3 protein: CATSGRPGHSYEQYF
CDR3 DNA: TGTGCCACCAGCGGCAGACCGGGACACTCCTACGAGCAGTACTTC

J gene: TRBJ2-4
clone size: -
V gene: TRBV15
D gene: -
CDR3 protein: CATSRARGIQYF
CDR3 DNA: TGTGCCACCAGCAGAGCACGAGGCATTCAGTACTTC

J gene: TRBJ1-4
clone size: few
V gene: TRBV29-1
D gene: -
CDR3 protein: CSATLPGGRSEKLFF
CDR3 DNA: TGCAGCGCTACTCTACCGGGAGGCCGGAGTGAAAAACTGTTTTTT

J gene: TRBJ2-2
clone size: few
V gene: TRBV4-1
D gene: -
CDR3 protein: CASSPVPGQSTGELFF
CDR3 DNA: TGCGCCAGCAGCCCGGTCCCGGGACAATCCACCGGGGAGCTGTTTTTT

J gene: TRBJ2-1
clone size: few
V gene: TRBV7-2
D gene: TRBD2
CDR3 protein: CASSFREGLTNEQFF
CDR3 DNA: TGTGCCAGCAGCTTTCGGGAGGGGCTAACCAATGAGCAGTTCTTC

J gene: TRBJ2-1
clone size: -
V gene: TRBV27
D gene: TRBD2
CDR3 protein: CASSYLTGTSYNEQFF
CDR3 DNA: TGTGCCAGCAGTTACTTGACCGGGACTAGTTACAATGAGCAGTTCTTC

J gene: TRBJ2-1
clone size: -
V gene: TRBV7-8
D gene: -
CDR3 protein: CASSLALAHNEQFF
CDR3 DNA: TGTGCCAGCAGCTTAGCTCTAGCCCACAATGAGCAGTTCTTC

J gene: TRBJ2-1
clone size: -
V gene: TRBV19
D gene: TRBD2
CDR3 protein: CASSFRTSLNEQFF
CDR3 DNA: TGTGCCAGTAGTTTCCGGACTAGCTTAAATGAGCAGTTCTTC

J gene: TRBJ2-7
clone size: few
V gene: TRBV28
D gene: -
CDR3 protein: CASGLFSTYEQYF
CDR3 DNA: TGTGCCAGCGGACTCTTTTCCACCTACGAGCAGTACTTC

J gene: TRBJ1-1
clone size: -
V gene: TRBV20-1
D gene: -
CDR3 protein: CSARALTEAFF
CDR3 DNA: TGCAGTGCTAGAGCGTTGACTGAAGCTTTCTTT

J gene: TRBJ2-2
clone size: -
V gene: TRBV6-5
D gene: -
CDR3 protein: CASGWTRRGGGELFF
CDR3 DNA: TGTGCCAGCGGGTGGACCCGGAGGGGGGGCGGGGAGCTGTTTTTT

J gene: TRBJ2-1
clone size: -
V gene: TRBV29-1
D gene: TRBD2
CDR3 protein: CSVGPPGGSSYNEQFF
CDR3 DNA: TGCAGCGTTGGTCCTCCGGGAGGATCATCCTACAATGAGCAGTTCTTC

J gene: TRBJ2-3
clone size: -
V gene: TRBV30
D gene: -
CDR3 protein: CAWSVSGFSTDTQYF
CDR3 DNA: TGTGCCTGGAGTGTATCAGGGTTTAGCACAGATACGCAGTATTTT

J gene: TRBJ2-4
clone size: -
V gene: TRBV15
D gene: -
CDR3 protein: CATSTIGLKNIQYF
CDR3 DNA: TGTGCCACCAGCACCATCGGACTGAAAAACATTCAGTACTTC

J gene: TRBJ2-5
clone size: -
V gene: TRBV18
D gene: -
CDR3 protein: CASSPQLAGQETQYF
CDR3 DNA: TGTGCCAGCTCACCACAATTGGCAGGGCAGGAGACCCAGTACTTC

J gene: TRBJ2-5
clone size: few
V gene: TRBV5-1
D gene: TRBD2
CDR3 protein: CASSSGLAGEVETQYF
CDR3 DNA: TGCGCCAGCAGCTCCGGACTAGCGGGAGAGGTGGAGACCCAGTACTTC

J gene: TRBJ1-1
clone size: -
V gene: TRBV6-6
D gene: -
CDR3 protein: CASSYPGQNTEAFF
CDR3 DNA: TGTGCCAGCAGTTACCCGGGACAGAACACTGAAGCTTTCTTT

J gene: TRBJ2-4
clone size: few
V gene: TRBV6-6
D gene: TRBD1
CDR3 protein: CASSYRGGQAQNIQYF
CDR3 DNA: TGTGCCAGCAGTTACAGGGGCGGACAGGCCCAAAACATTCAGTACTTC

J gene: TRBJ1-2
clone size: -
V gene: TRBV11-2
D gene: TRBD1
CDR3 protein: CASSPGQSYGYTF
CDR3 DNA: TGTGCCAGCAGCCCGGGACAGTCCTATGGCTACACCTTC

J gene: TRBJ1-1
clone size: few
V gene: TRBV7-9
D gene: TRBD1
CDR3 protein: CASSLGDRGTTEAFF
CDR3 DNA: TGTGCCAGCAGCTTAGGCGACAGGGGGACGACTGAAGCTTTCTTT

J gene: TRBJ2-5
clone size: -
V gene: TRBV9
D gene: -
CDR3 protein: CASSPTLKPGETQYF
CDR3 DNA: TGTGCCAGCAGCCCTACCCTTAAGCCGGGAGAGACCCAGTACTTC

J gene: TRBJ2-3
clone size: few
V gene: TRBV6-5
D gene: TRBD2
CDR3 protein: CASRLAGEGLNTQYF
CDR3 DNA: TGTGCCAGCAGACTAGCGGGAGAAGGGCTAAATACGCAGTATTTT

J gene: TRBJ2-7
clone size: few
V gene: TRBV25-1
D gene: -
CDR3 protein: CASSRAYEQYF
CDR3 DNA: TGTGCCAGCTCCAGGGCCTACGAGCAGTACTTC

J gene: TRBJ2-3
clone size: few
V gene: TRBV5-1
D gene: TRBD1
CDR3 protein: CASSLGTGSGTDTQYF
CDR3 DNA: TGCGCCAGCAGCTTGGGGACAGGTTCAGGGACAGATACGCAGTATTTT

J gene: TRBJ1-1
clone size: few
V gene: TRBV29-1
D gene: -
CDR3 protein: CSVKGVLNTEAFF
CDR3 DNA: TGCAGCGTCAAAGGGGTATTGAACACCGAAGCTTTCTTT

J gene: TRBJ2-1
clone size: once
V gene: TRBV10-2
D gene: TRBD1
CDR3 protein: CATSGTGSYNEQFF
CDR3 DNA: TGCGCCACCTCCGGGACAGGGTCCTACAATGAGCAGTTCTTC

J gene: TRBJ1-1
clone size: few
V gene: TRBV5-1
D gene: -
CDR3 protein: CASSLMQGGTEAFF
CDR3 DNA: TGCGCCAGCAGCTTGATGCAGGGAGGGACTGAAGCTTTCTTT

J gene: TRBJ2-5
clone size: many
V gene: TRBV29-1
D gene: -
CDR3 protein: CSVGREQETQYF
CDR3 DNA: TGCAGCGTTGGTCGGGAGCAAGAGACCCAGTACTTC